The subject of this entry is one TCR beta chain. This sample stems from a study of blood T cell repertoires in COVID-19. Study summary: Specimens from acute and convalescent COVID-19 originated in the United States, Italy and Spain. In each case, the material was cDNA or gDNA derived from T cells, B-cell-depleted T cells, or PBMCs.

Deletions cut 2 bases from V and 5 bases from J, with 13 bases between. The germline CDR1 and CDR2 sequences are SGDLS and YYNGEE. CDR3 length equals 14 residues. Original data processing: For nucleated cells, counts were estimated from reference gene primer amplification. Generated by immunoSEQ multiplex PCR, the TCRdb table keeps only in-frame clones and is missing some. D and trimming come from the DNA, and the V and J calls and clone size come from that table. The sample has about 80,000 clones, over 70% seen once. The clonotype comes from a man older than 75 with active or convalescent COVID-19. Material for sequencing was peripheral blood. The gene calls are TRBV9 and TRBJ2-5, with D tentatively TRBD1 (5 bases). The CDR3 DNA follows: TGTGCCAGCAGCGTGATGGGGCTACGGGAGACCCAGTACTTC. Encoded protein: CASSVMGLRETQYF.